This entry describes one T cell receptor beta chain. CDR1 and CDR2 from the germline V gene are LGHNT and FRNRAP. After removal of 2 bases from V and 11 bases from J, the junction contained 11 bases not matched to a gene. CDR3 length: 15 amino acids. The data were obtained in a study of blood T cell repertoires in COVID-19. About the study: The study drew acute and convalescent COVID-19 samples from the United States, Italy and Spain. Sources were T cells, B-cell-depleted T cells, or PBMCs; the material itself was cDNA or gDNA.

Original analysis: From reference gene primer amplification, estimates of nucleated cell counts were derived. The data were produced by immunoSEQ multiplex PCR, yet TCRdb's version contains in-frame clones alone and is incomplete. That table furnishes V, J and clone size, whereas the DNA furnished D and trimming. Of about 180,000 clones listed, roughly 77% are singletons. Followed longitudinally, the Seattle patients had been enrolled during active infection. What was sequenced was peripheral blood. The chain uses TRBV12-5 and TRBJ1-1; the match to TRBD1 covers 10 bases. This TCR derives from a woman of 80 years or more with COVID-19, enrolled during active disease. In DNA, the CDR3 is TGTGCTAGTGGTTTGTGGGACAGGGGCCGCCTTGAGGCTTTCTTT. The encoded protein is CASGLWDRGRLEAFF.